Detailed here is one T cell receptor (beta chain). Its antigen remains unidentified. Losses at the gene ends were 10 bases for V and 10 bases for J; bases not matched to a gene: 12. CDR3 size: 13 residues. Germline V gene sequence: CDR1 MNHNY, CDR2 SVGAGI (reference sequence). TCRdb redid the calling of the 5' RACE reads with MiXCR, one entry per CDR3 protein. The profile shows some 450,000 distinct CDR3 sequences, roughly 20% of them singletons. This record belongs to a study of T-cell memory formation after mild COVID-19. Findings of the study overall: Mainly in CM and EM were contracting CD4+ clones; CD8+ were in EMRA. Clones contracting day 15 to 85 were balanced CD4/CD8; later expanders leaned CD4+.

The sequence was collected from an adult woman who had mild COVID-19 (a few samples of this study predate the infection). Cell type and time point are not known. The genes are TRBV6-6 and TRBJ1-2; 10 nucleotides align to TRBD1. The sample taken for sequencing was PBMCs or a T cell subset sorted from them (not recorded which). CDR3 in DNA: TGTGCCACCGGACAGGGGGGTGGGAGGGACTACACCTTC. Translated, it gives CATGQGGGRDYTF.